This entry lists 19 T cell receptor beta chains sequenced from one sample in a study of T cells after yellow fever vaccination. MiXCR, applied by TCRdb to the 5' RACE reads, yields one record per CDR3 protein. The table records roughly 500,000 distinct CDR3 sequences, under 25% of them present only once. The sample was PBMCs, taken 15 days after the yellow fever booster vaccination. These TCRs come from a man under 40 who received the YFV17D yellow fever vaccine.

This chain links TRBV5-1 with TRBJ2-4, with D perhaps matching TRBD2 (6 bases). Germline V gene sequence: CDR1 SGHRS, CDR2 YFSETQ. Trimming shortened V by 0 bases and J by 9 bases, and 13 bases separated the two germline ends. CDR3 length: 14 residues. CDR3 sequence reads: CASSLGTAGGIQYF. CDR3 DNA sequence: TGCGCCAGCAGCTTGGGCACGGCCGGGGGCATTCAGTACTTC.

A few counts support this clonotype. V gene TRBV20-1 combines with J gene TRBJ1-1; D possibly corresponds to TRBD1 (5 bases). Germline CDR1 and CDR2: DFQATT and SNEGSKA (reference sequence). The CDR3 is 14 amino acids. The V and J ends lost 4 bases and 0 bases respectively, with 12 bases between them. The CDR3 sequence is CSAKRQTLNTEAFF. The CDR3 DNA reads TGCAGTGCTAAAAGACAGACCTTGAACACTGAAGCTTTCTTT.

This clonotype came up a few times. The chain links TRBV6-1 to TRBJ2-5; 7 bases map to TRBD2. Germline CDR1 reads MNHNS; CDR2 reads SASEGT. The CDR3 loop spans 13 amino acids. V was clipped by 7 bases and J by 2 bases; unmatched bases: 4. The CDR3 DNA follows: TGTGCCAGCATCGGGAGGACACAAGAGACCCAGTACTTC. It codes for CASIGRTQETQYF.

The V call is TRBV7-2, the J call TRBJ2-7; 9 positions agree with TRBD1. V lost 5 bases to trimming and J lost 3 bases; unmatched junction nucleotides: 11. Germline V gives CDR1 SGHTA, CDR2 FQGNSA. The CDR3 extends over 16 amino acids. CDR3 DNA: TGTGCCAGCAGCGTAGGGGGACAGGGACGTCTCTACGAGCAGTACTTC. This gives the protein CASSVGGQGRLYEQYF.

This clonotype appeared a few times. The CDR3 nucleotides are TGTGCCAGCAGTTCCTCTGGGCGGAAGAGCTCCTACGAGCAGTACTTC. Translation: CASSSSGRKSSYEQYF. The V and J genes are TRBV27 and TRBJ2-7; D not resolved. The germline CDR1 and CDR2 sequences are MNHEY and SMNVEV (reference sequence). V was clipped by 4 bases and J by 0 bases, with 16 bases between them. The CDR3 extends over 16 amino acids.

This clonotype was seen a few times. The V gene is TRBV4-3, the J gene TRBJ2-5, with 8 bases that match TRBD1. Germline CDR1 reads LGHNA; CDR2 reads YSLEER. CDR3 size: 13 residues. V lost 2 bases to trimming and J lost 5 bases; unmatched junction nucleotides: 1. CDR3 nucleotide sequence: TGCGCCAGCAGCCAAAACAGGGGGGAGACCCAGTACTTC. It codes for CASSQNRGETQYF.

The J gene is TRBJ1-1, the V gene TRBV28, with D unresolved. CDR1 is MDHEN and CDR2 is SYDVKM in the germline V gene. V was shortened by 3 bases and J by 4 bases, with 9 bases between the two germline ends. The CDR3 contains 13 residues. The CDR3 sequence: CASSFAVGTEAFF. DNA of the CDR3: TGTGCCAGCAGTTTCGCGGTCGGCACTGAAGCTTTCTTT.

The V call is TRBV5-1, the J call TRBJ2-5, with D tentatively TRBD2 (6 bases). The CDR3 has 13 residues. Trimming removed 5 bases at V and 2 bases at J, with 10 bases between. Germline V gene sequence: CDR1 SGHRS, CDR2 YFSETQ. The CDR3, as DNA: TGCGCCAGCAGAGTGGGGGGACAAGAGACCCAGTACTTC. As protein: CASRVGGQETQYF.

The CDR3 loop is CAWSPLISSFYGYTF. CDR3 nucleotides: TGTGCCTGGAGCCCGCTCATTTCTTCTTTCTATGGCTACACCTTC. J is TRBJ1-2 and V is TRBV30; no definite D call. The CDR3 loop spans 15 amino acids. V shed 3 bases and J shed 4 bases, with 18 bases lying between them. Per germline, CDR1 GTSNPN and CDR2 SVGIG (reference sequence).

The rearrangement links TRBV19 to TRBJ1-2, with 7 bases matching TRBD1. Germline V gives CDR1 LNHDA, CDR2 SQIVND (reference sequence). The CDR3 totals 15 residues. J gave up 4 bases and V 4 bases, and 9 bases lay outside the gene matches. CDR3: CASSTEGQSIYGYTF. CDR3 DNA: TGTGCCAGTAGTACCGAGGGACAGTCAATCTATGGCTACACCTTC.

The CDR3 reads CASSSVAGGPYEQYF. DNA for the CDR3: TGTGCCAGCAGCTCGGTAGCGGGAGGGCCCTACGAGCAGTACTTC. The genes are TRBV7-2 and TRBJ2-7; 11 nucleotides align to TRBD2. Trimming cost V 4 bases and J 2 bases; bases outside gene matches: 4. This CDR3 region has 15 residues. From germline, CDR1 is SGHTA and CDR2 FQGNSA.

The chain employs TRBV20-1 and TRBJ2-4; 7 bases are shared with TRBD2. V was pared by 0 bases and J by 7 bases, with 6 bases of the junction left unmatched. CDR1 DFQATT and CDR2 SNEGSKA come from the germline V gene (reference sequence). The CDR3 length is 14 residues. CDR3 sequence reads: CSARDAGDGNIQYF. In nucleotides, the CDR3 is TGCAGTGCTAGAGACGCGGGAGATGGGAACATTCAGTACTTC.

The chain carries TRBV5-1 and TRBJ2-7, with D possibly TRBD2 on 5 matching bases. The CDR3 contains 14 residues. The V end was cut by 0 bases, the J end by 4 bases, with 11 bases between. Germline assignment: CDR1 SGHRS and CDR2 YFSETQ. The CDR3 loop is CASSLEGSRYEQYF. CDR3 sequence (DNA): TGCGCCAGCAGCTTGGAAGGGAGTCGGTACGAGCAGTACTTC.

This chain connects TRBV7-2 to TRBJ2-3, with D possibly matching TRBD2 (5 bases). Germline lookup yields CDR1 SGHTA and CDR2 FQGNSA. The CDR3 consists of 14 residues. Trimming took off 5 bases at V and 3 bases at J, with 12 bases between the two ends. The chain's CDR3 is CASSTIRTTDTQYF. The DNA for the CDR3 is TGTGCCAGCAGCACCATTAGGACTACAGATACGCAGTATTTT. Looking up the rest from reference TRBV7-2 and TRBJ2-3 gives the full variable domain: GAGVSQSPSNKVTEKGKDVELRCDPISGHTALYWYRQSLGQGLEFLIYFQGNSAPDKSGLPSDRFSAERTGGSVSTLTIQRTQQEDSAVYLCASSTIRTTDTQYFGPGTRLTVL.

In its sample, this clonotype was seen a few times. The chain is built from TRBV7-2 and TRBJ2-7; 7 nucleotides align to TRBD2. The V gene end was trimmed by 8 bases and the J gene end by 4 bases; junction bases not matched to a gene: 8. This CDR3 contains 13 residues. Germline assignment: CDR1 SGHTA and CDR2 FQGNSA. CDR3 amino acids: CASGEGIGYEQYF. The DNA for the CDR3 is TGTGCCAGCGGGGAGGGTATCGGTTACGAGCAGTACTTC.

This clonotype was seen only a few times. J is TRBJ1-4 and V is TRBV29-1; D may be TRBD1 (6 bases). The CDR3 is 16 amino acids. Trimming left V 7 bases short and J 3 bases short, with 21 bases between. Per the germline V gene, CDR1 is SQVTM and CDR2 is ANQGSEA. The CDR3 sequence is CSATLQGLAANEKLFF. The DNA for the CDR3 is TGCAGCGCCACCCTTCAGGGGTTAGCAGCTAATGAAAAACTGTTTTTT.

V gene TRBV12-3 or TRBV12-4 combines with J gene TRBJ2-7; D tentatively fits TRBD1 or TRBD2 (5 bases each). The CDR3 spans 16 residues. Trimming took 3 bases from V and 2 from J, leaving 17 bases between them. CDR3 amino acids: CASSLPTVGVTYEQYF. The CDR3 coding sequence is TGTGCCAGCAGTTTGCCCACAGTGGGGGTAACCTACGAGCAGTACTTC.

V and J are TRBV29-1 and TRBJ2-7; D possibly uses TRBD1 or TRBD2 (6 bases each). Trimming took 5 bases from V and 2 from J, leaving 10 bases between them. There are 12 residues in the CDR3. Germline CDR1 is SQVTM and CDR2 is ANQGSEA. CDR3 DNA sequence: TGCAGCGTTACCGGGGGCACCTACGAGCAGTACTTC. Amino acids: CSVTGGTYEQYF.

This clonotype turned up a few times. The gene calls are TRBV10-3 and TRBJ2-7, with D perhaps TRBD1 (5 bases). Germline CDR1 and CDR2: ENHRY and SYGVKD. The CDR3 contains 16 residues. V lost 2 bases to trimming and J lost 1 base, with 15 bases between them. The CDR3 sequence: CAISEGALTLSYEQYF. In DNA form, the CDR3 reads TGTGCCATCAGTGAGGGGGCGTTGACACTTTCCTACGAGCAGTACTTC.